The source of this T cell receptor beta chain is a study of blood T cells in healthy people across ages. A few counts support this clonotype. What it binds is not known. Primed by a sample-barcoded 5' primer and a J-beta primer mix, a second PCR proceeded for 7 to 11 cycles. MiXCR was run by TCRdb on the 5' RACE reads, yielding one entry per CDR3 protein. The table includes around 620,000 distinct CDR3 sequences, 25% to 30% detected once. Donors gave approximately 9.9 milliliters of peripheral blood apiece. Findings of the study overall: Those diversity estimates obtained from one million T cells were thought to be underestimates. A roughly linear age-dependent decrease characterized TCR beta diversity per million T cells. It was not possible, with unsorted PBMCs, to conclusively compare naive and antigen-experienced cells.

This CDR3 spans 12 amino acids. The V end was cut by 2 bases, the J end by 5 bases, with 3 bases between. The germline CDR1 and CDR2 sequences are SGHDN and FVKESK. This clonotype was obtained from an older woman in good health. The material sequenced was blood. The chain has TRBV14 and TRBJ2-2; no clear D. DNA of the CDR3: TGTGCCAGCAGCCAACAAACCGGGGAGCTGTTTTTT. It is translated as CASSQQTGELFF.